A selection of T cell receptor beta chains follows, all from one sample in a study of PD-1 blockade in classical Hodgkin lymphoma. Libraries were prepared by immunoSEQ multiplex PCR; TCRdb keeps only in-frame clonotypes and omits some of them. The sample holds roughly 31,000 clones, about 85% seen once. Sample: CD4+ T cells from blood, taken at baseline. These receptors were obtained from a human donor with classical Hodgkin lymphoma. Both conserved end residues are part of each CDR3. The order of the fields is V gene, J gene, clone size, D gene, CDR3 DNA, CDR3 protein. A D gene is named only where the DNA matches it firmly. Rows give clone size only sometimes, using once, few, many, or a class for an expanded clone.

v_gene: TRBV23-1
j_gene: TRBJ1-5
abundance: few
d_gene: .
CDR3nt: TGCGCCAGCCGGTCCCGTAGCAATCAGCCCCAGCATTTT
CDR3aa: CASRSRSNQPQHF

v_gene: TRBV10-2
j_gene: TRBJ1-1
abundance: .
d_gene: TRBD1
CDR3nt: TGCGCCAGCTGCAGGGGGAGGAACACTGAAGCTTTCTTT
CDR3aa: CASCRGRNTEAFF

v_gene: TRBV7-6
j_gene: TRBJ2-3
abundance: .
d_gene: .
CDR3nt: TGTGCCAGCAGCCCAAGCAGGGTGGGCGGATATACGCAGTATTTT
CDR3aa: CASSPSRVGGYTQYF

v_gene: TRBV5-1
j_gene: TRBJ2-1
abundance: .
d_gene: .
CDR3nt: TGCGCCAGCAGCATGACTGGCTCCTACAATGAGCAGTTCTTC
CDR3aa: CASSMTGSYNEQFF

v_gene: TRBV19
j_gene: TRBJ1-5
abundance: .
d_gene: TRBD1
CDR3nt: TGTGCCAGTAGTTCCCCGGGACAGGGGGGGAATCAGCCCCAGCATTTT
CDR3aa: CASSSPGQGGNQPQHF

v_gene: TRBV7-9
j_gene: TRBJ1-6
abundance: .
d_gene: .
CDR3nt: TGTGCCAGCCAAGTTAGCTCCTATAATTCACCCCTCCACTTT
CDR3aa: CASQVSSYNSPLHF

v_gene: TRBV7-9
j_gene: TRBJ2-2
abundance: .
d_gene: TRBD2
CDR3nt: TGTGCCACGCGTCACGAAGGGACTAGCTTAACCGGGGAGCTGTTTTTT
CDR3aa: CATRHEGTSLTGELFF

v_gene: TRBV5-4
j_gene: TRBJ1-1
abundance: .
d_gene: TRBD1
CDR3nt: TGTGCCAGCAGCCCCCCAGGAGACAGGGCGCTTGAAGCTTTCTTT
CDR3aa: CASSPPGDRALEAFF

v_gene: TRBV28
j_gene: TRBJ2-7
abundance: .
d_gene: TRBD1
CDR3nt: TGTGCCAGCCAACAACAGGGGTCTCCCTCCTACGAGCAGTACTTC
CDR3aa: CASQQQGSPSYEQYF

v_gene: TRBV6-9
j_gene: TRBJ1-5
abundance: .
d_gene: .
CDR3nt: TGTGCCAGCCGGGATGATAACGCAGGTAGCAATCAGCCCCAGCATTTT
CDR3aa: CASRDDNAGSNQPQHF

v_gene: TRBV18
j_gene: TRBJ1-1
abundance: few
d_gene: TRBD1
CDR3nt: TGTGCCAGCTCGGGGACAGTGAACACTGAAGCTTTCTTT
CDR3aa: CASSGTVNTEAFF

v_gene: TRBV28
j_gene: TRBJ1-4
abundance: .
d_gene: .
CDR3nt: TGTGCCAGCAGTGACCGGGCCAATAATGAAAAACTGTTTTTT
CDR3aa: CASSDRANNEKLFF

v_gene: TRBV19
j_gene: TRBJ2-1
abundance: once
d_gene: .
CDR3nt: TGTGCCAGTAGTATAAACAGATGGGGATTTAGGAATGAGCAGTTCTTC
CDR3aa: CASSINRWGFRNEQFF

v_gene: TRBV11-2
j_gene: TRBJ1-2
abundance: .
d_gene: .
CDR3nt: TGTGCCAGCAGCCACACCCGGGGCTACACCTTC
CDR3aa: CASSHTRGYTF

v_gene: TRBV7-9
j_gene: TRBJ2-1
abundance: .
d_gene: TRBD2
CDR3nt: TGTGCCAGCAGCTCGCGGACTAGCGGGAACAACAATGAGCAGTTCTTC
CDR3aa: CASSSRTSGNNNEQFF

v_gene: TRBV19
j_gene: TRBJ2-2
abundance: .
d_gene: .
CDR3nt: TGTGCCAGTAGTATCCACAGGGTTGTCACCGGGGAGCTGTTTTTT
CDR3aa: CASSIHRVVTGELFF

v_gene: TRBV18
j_gene: TRBJ1-4
abundance: .
d_gene: .
CDR3nt: TGTGCCAGCTCACCAGATAAGGGAAGGGGCTCCTATGAAAAACTGTTTTTT
CDR3aa: CASSPDKGRGSYEKLFF

v_gene: TRBV7-2
j_gene: TRBJ1-2
abundance: once
d_gene: .
CDR3nt: TGTGCCAGCAGCTTAGGGGGGGGAGGCAGTAACTATGGCTACACCTTC
CDR3aa: CASSLGGGGSNYGYTF